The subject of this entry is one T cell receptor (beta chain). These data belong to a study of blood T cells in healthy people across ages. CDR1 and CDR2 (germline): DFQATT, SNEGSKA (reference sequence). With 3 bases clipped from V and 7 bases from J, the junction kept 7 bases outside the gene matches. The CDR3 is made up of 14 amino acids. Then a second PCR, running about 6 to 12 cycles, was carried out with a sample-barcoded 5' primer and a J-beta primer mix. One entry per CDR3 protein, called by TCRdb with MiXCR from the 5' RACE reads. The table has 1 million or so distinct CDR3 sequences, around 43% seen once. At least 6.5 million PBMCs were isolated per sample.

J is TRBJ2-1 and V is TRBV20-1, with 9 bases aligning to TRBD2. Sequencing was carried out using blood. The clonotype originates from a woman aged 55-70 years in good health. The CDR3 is CSARGGGARNEQFF. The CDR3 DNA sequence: TGCAGTGCTAGGGGCGGGGGGGCGAGGAATGAGCAGTTCTTC.